This T cell receptor beta chain was identified during a study of shared clonotypes between healthy human individuals. The CDR3 covers 14 residues. The germline V gene has CDR1 SGDLS and CDR2 YYNGEE. V was pared by 0 bases and J by 1 base, with 5 bases between. The method was immunoSEQ multiplex PCR; TCRdb's version includes in-frame clones alone and lacks a portion of them. The table lists about 960,000 clones, approximately 80% of them singletons. Points on this clone: In the same sample, other DNA sequences code for this CDR3.

Each sample came from a Caucasian adult donor living in Nashville, Tennessee. The clonotype was recovered from a man aged 18 to 29 in good health. The V gene is TRBV9, the J gene TRBJ1-3, with unresolved D. Sequencing was done on a sample of memory CD4+ T cells sorted from blood. Specified subset: CD45RA-negative fraction. The CDR3 sequence is CASSVAGSGNTIYF. CDR3 DNA sequence: TGTGCCAGCAGCGTAGCAGGATCTGGAAACACCATATATTTT.